These T cell receptor beta chains were read from a single sample in a study of T cells in Graves' hyperthyroidism and ophthalmopathy. TCRdb used MiXCR to reprocess the multiplex PCR reads, holding one entry per CDR3 protein. The sample lists over 400,000 distinct CDR3 sequences; about 22% were seen once. The sequenced sample was blood. The origin of the receptors is a woman aged 70 to 79 with Graves' ophthalmopathy. CDR3s include the opening cysteine and the closing phenylalanine or tryptophan. Each record gives: V gene, D gene, J gene, clone size, CDR3 DNA, CDR3 protein. The D gene is left open where the match is weak. Not all rows give a size; the values are once, few, many and, for expanded clones, a class.

TRBV6-1,TRBD2,TRBJ2-7,-,TGTGCCAGCAGTAACCTTATCAGCGGGAGGGCCTCGTACGAGCAGTACTTC,CASSNLISGRASYEQYF
TRBV19,-,TRBJ1-2,-,TGTGCCAGTAGTCGGAACGGACAGAACTATGGCTACACCTTC,CASSRNGQNYGYTF
TRBV6-1,-,TRBJ2-3,few,TGTGCCAGCAGTGAAGCGGTCAGCACAGATACGCAGTATTTT,CASSEAVSTDTQYF
TRBV28,-,TRBJ2-7,few,-,CASSSSTGVEQYF
TRBV7-7,-,TRBJ2-1,many,TGTGCTAGCAGCTTAGGCCAGACAGATCGGAATGAGCAGTTCTTC,CASSLGQTDRNEQFF
TRBV10-3,-,TRBJ1-2,few,TGTGCCCCACGGGGGACCCAGCGCTATGGCTACACCTTC,CAPRGTQRYGYTF
TRBV19,-,TRBJ2-7,-,TGTGCCAGTAGTACCATACAGGGAACGGACGAGCAGTACTTC,CASSTIQGTDEQYF
TRBV7-2,-,TRBJ2-7,many,TGTGCCAGCAGCCCTAAGGCTGGGGGCTCCTACGAGCAGTACTTC,CASSPKAGGSYEQYF
TRBV29-1,-,TRBJ2-7,-,TGCAGCGTTGACTGGTGGCCAGCCCCCTACGAGCAGTACTTC,CSVDWWPAPYEQYF
TRBV7-2,-,TRBJ2-2,-,TGTGCCAGCAGCACCTACAAGAACACCGGGGAGCTGTTTTTT,CASSTYKNTGELFF
TRBV10-1,TRBD2,TRBJ2-3,-,TGCGCCAGCAGTGGCCGGCTAGCGGGAGGTGTCGATACGCAGTATTTT,CASSGRLAGGVDTQYF
TRBV3-1,-,TRBJ1-4,-,TGTGCCAGCAGCCAAGGGCCCACGGGGGGTGAAAAACTGTTTTTT,CASSQGPTGGEKLFF
TRBV27,-,TRBJ1-4,few,TGTGCCAGCTCCCCTAGGGTATATGGAACTAATGAAAAACTGTTTTTT,CASSPRVYGTNEKLFF
TRBV5-4,-,TRBJ2-3,-,TGTGCCAGCAGACCGGGACTCGACACAGATACGCAGTATTTT,CASRPGLDTDTQYF
TRBV6-1,-,TRBJ2-7,-,TGTGCCAGCAGTGAGACTAGAAGAACTCACGAGCAGTACTTC,CASSETRRTHEQYF
TRBV7-8,-,TRBJ2-1,few,TGTGCCAGCAGCTTAGGAAGGACTAACCCTTACAATGAGCAGTTCTTC,CASSLGRTNPYNEQFF
TRBV11-2,-,TRBJ2-7,-,TGTGCCAGCAGCTTAGTACGGGGACCTAATTACGAGCAGTACTTC,CASSLVRGPNYEQYF
TRBV11-2,-,TRBJ1-1,many,TGTGCCAGCAGCCTGACACAAACTGAAGCTTTCTTT,CASSLTQTEAFF
TRBV20-1,TRBD2,TRBJ2-3,many,TGCAGTGCTAGTGGACTAGCGGGACGCACAGATACGCAGTATTTT,CSASGLAGRTDTQYF
TRBV4-2,-,TRBJ2-7,-,TGTGCCAGCAGCCAGGTCGTTTACAGGGAATTGCACGAGCAGTACTTC,CASSQVVYRELHEQYF
TRBV5-1,TRBD2,TRBJ2-7,-,TGCGCCAGCAGCTTGGGTGGGGGGGTCCCCTCCTACGAGCAGTACTTC,CASSLGGGVPSYEQYF
TRBV27,-,TRBJ1-2,many,TGTGCCAGCAGACCCGCTGGAGTGCTTCGTGGCTACACCTTC,CASRPAGVLRGYTF
TRBV19,-,TRBJ1-1,-,TGTGCCAGCGAACTCCCCGCAGGTCAGGGGAACACTGAAGCTTTCTTT,CASELPAGQGNTEAFF
TRBV7-9,-,TRBJ2-7,once,TGTGCCAGCAGCCTCTGGACCTACGAGCGGTACTTC,CASSLWTYERYF
TRBV11-3,TRBD2,TRBJ2-1,-,TGTGCCAGCAGCTCGACCGGGACTAGCGGGATAGCTGAGCAGTTCTTC,CASSSTGTSGIAEQFF
TRBV28,TRBD2,TRBJ2-1,many,TGTGCCAGCAGGCGGACTAGCGGCGAGCAGTTCTTC,CASRRTSGEQFF
TRBV30,-,TRBJ1-4,-,TGTGCCTGGAGTGTCATGGAGGGACTAAATGAAAAACTGTTTTTT,CAWSVMEGLNEKLFF
TRBV7-3,-,TRBJ2-2,-,TGTGCCAGCAGCTTGGATAGCGGATTGAACACCGGGGAGCTGTTTTTT,CASSLDSGLNTGELFF
TRBV9,TRBD1,TRBJ2-1,-,TGTGCCAGCAGCCTCGGACAGGGACCCTCCAATGAGCAGTTCTTC,CASSLGQGPSNEQFF
TRBV7-9,-,TRBJ1-6,many,TGTGCCAGCAGCTTAGGCCTAGGCCCGGGAAATTCACCCCTCCACTTT,CASSLGLGPGNSPLHF
TRBV5-6,-,TRBJ1-3,few,TGTGCCAGCAGTTACGGACGCCTCTCTGGAAACACCATATATTTT,CASSYGRLSGNTIYF
TRBV12-3/TRBV12-4,-,TRBJ2-1,many,TGTGCCAGCACCCAGGCCGGGGGAGCCCTGAATGAGCAGTTCTTC,CASTQAGGALNEQFF
TRBV7-2,-,TRBJ1-5,-,TGTGCCAGCAGCCCCAGGGCGGGAAATCAGCCCCAGCATTTT,CASSPRAGNQPQHF
TRBV3-1,TRBD1,TRBJ2-7,many,TGTGCCAGCAGCTACCGGGACAGGGCCGGCGAGCAGTACTTC,CASSYRDRAGEQYF
TRBV6-5,-,TRBJ2-3,few,TGTGCCAGCAGTTACTCCGGGGCCACAGATACGCAGTATTTT,CASSYSGATDTQYF
TRBV20-1,-,TRBJ1-5,many,TGCAGTGCTAGAGATGACGGACTCCGCGGTGAGCCCCAGCATTTT,CSARDDGLRGEPQHF
TRBV3-1,TRBD1,TRBJ1-2,few,TGTGCCAGCAGCCCGGGACAGGGGATGAGGTATGGCTACACCTTC,CASSPGQGMRYGYTF
TRBV6-2/TRBV6-3,TRBD1,TRBJ1-1,many,TGTGCCAGCACCCAGGACAGGTCCACTGAAGCTTTCTTT,CASTQDRSTEAFF
TRBV28,-,TRBJ1-2,many,TGTGCCAGCACTGGAAACTATGGCTACACCTTC,CASTGNYGYTF
TRBV9,-,TRBJ2-1,-,TGTGCCAGCAGCGTACAATCCAGCTCCTACAATGAGCAGTTCTTC,CASSVQSSSYNEQFF
TRBV18,TRBD2,TRBJ2-1,-,TGTGCCAGCTCACCTGGGACTAGCGGGGGTGAGCAGTTCTTC,CASSPGTSGGEQFF
TRBV7-7,-,TRBJ2-1,-,TGTGCTAGCAGCTCGGGACGGGGAGATGAGCAGTTCTTC,CASSSGRGDEQFF
TRBV12-5,TRBD1,TRBJ1-3,few,TGTGCTAGTGGTTTGGTACCACTCCCCTTACAGGGGCTAACCCCTTTCACTGGAAACACCATATATTTT,CASGLVPLPLQGLTPFTGNTIYF
TRBV12-3/TRBV12-4,TRBD1,TRBJ2-1,many,TGTGCCAGCAGTACCCGGACAGGGTACAATGAGCAGTTCTTC,CASSTRTGYNEQFF
TRBV20-1,-,TRBJ2-1,few,TGCAGTAGTCGTCGGGGAGGAACTGAGCAGTTCTTC,CSSRRGGTEQFF
TRBV11-2,-,TRBJ2-1,many,TGTGCCAGCAGCGCAGGGCTGTTTGAGCAGTTCTTC,CASSAGLFEQFF
TRBV9,-,TRBJ2-2,few,TGTGCCAGCAGCGGGGGCCAGGGTTGGGACACCGGGGAGCTGTTTTTT,CASSGGQGWDTGELFF
TRBV6-1,-,TRBJ2-1,-,TGTGCCAGCAGTCAAGAATTAAGCGGTTCGGTAGGCAATGAGCAGTTCTTC,CASSQELSGSVGNEQFF
TRBV14,-,TRBJ2-7,-,TGTGCCAGCAGCCAAGGATTTGGGGACACCTACGAGCAGTACTTC,CASSQGFGDTYEQYF
TRBV30,-,TRBJ2-7,few,TGTGCCTGGAGTAACGTCAGGGGAGGCGAGCAGTACTTC,CAWSNVRGGEQYF
TRBV5-1,-,TRBJ1-1,few,TGCGCCAGCAGCTTGGACAGGGAAAGAAGCACTGAAGCTTTCTTT,CASSLDRERSTEAFF
TRBV19,TRBD2,TRBJ2-3,-,TGTGCCAGTAGTATCGGACTAGCGGGAGAAGGTACGCAGTATTTT,CASSIGLAGEGTQYF
TRBV24-1,-,TRBJ2-4,few,TGTGCCACCAGTGGACCCCAGGGAACAGCCAAAAACATTCAGTACTTC,CATSGPQGTAKNIQYF
TRBV28,-,TRBJ1-1,-,TGTGCCAGCAGTTTTTGGGGGCCGACAACTGAAGCTTTCTTT,CASSFWGPTTEAFF
TRBV20-1,TRBD2,TRBJ2-7,many,TGCAGTGCTAATTCCGGGACTAGCGGGCAGAGCTCCTACGAGCAGTACTTC,CSANSGTSGQSSYEQYF
TRBV11-2,TRBD2,TRBJ2-7,few,TGTGCCAGCAGCCCCTATCTAGCGGGAGGGCCGGACGAGCAGTACTTC,CASSPYLAGGPDEQYF
TRBV20-1,-,TRBJ2-1,few,TGCAGTGCCCTCACCACAGGTCGGACCCACAATGAGCAGTTCTTC,CSALTTGRTHNEQFF